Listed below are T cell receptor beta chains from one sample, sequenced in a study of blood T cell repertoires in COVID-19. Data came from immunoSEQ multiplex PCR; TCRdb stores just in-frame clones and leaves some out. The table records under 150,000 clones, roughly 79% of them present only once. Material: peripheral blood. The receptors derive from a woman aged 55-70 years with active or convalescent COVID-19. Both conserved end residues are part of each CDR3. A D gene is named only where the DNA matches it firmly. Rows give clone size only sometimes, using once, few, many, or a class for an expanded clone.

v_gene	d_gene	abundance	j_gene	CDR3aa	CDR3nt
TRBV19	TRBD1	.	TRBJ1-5	CASSATGGLSNQPQHF	TGTGCCAGTAGTGCCACAGGGGGCCTCAGCAATCAGCCCCAGCATTTT
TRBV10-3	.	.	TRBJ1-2	CAIRNPGREVGYTF	TGTGCCATCAGGAATCCGGGGAGGGAGGTTGGCTACACCTTC
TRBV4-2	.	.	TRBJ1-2	CASSQETLQGNYGYTF	TGTGCCAGCAGCCAAGAAACCCTACAGGGCAACTATGGCTACACCTTC
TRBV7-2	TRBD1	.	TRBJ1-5	CASSTRQGNQPQHF	TGTGCCAGCAGCACCAGACAGGGAAATCAGCCCCAGCATTTT
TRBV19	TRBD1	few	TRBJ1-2	CASSIEGTGYGYTF	TGTGCCAGTAGTATAGAAGGGACAGGATATGGCTACACCTTC
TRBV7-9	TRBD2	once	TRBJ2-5	CASSPTLAGKETQYF	TGTGCCAGCAGTCCCACGCTAGCGGGGAAAGAGACCCAGTACTTC
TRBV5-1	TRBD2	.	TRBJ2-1	CASSFSGTYNEQFF	TGCGCCAGCAGCTTCAGCGGGACCTACAATGAGCAGTTCTTC
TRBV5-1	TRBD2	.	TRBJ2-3	CASSLALLAGASTDTQYF	TGCGCCAGCAGCTTGGCTTTGCTAGCGGGAGCCTCCACAGATACGCAGTATTTT
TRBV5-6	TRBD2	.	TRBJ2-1	CASSLARAGGWYNEQFF	TGTGCCAGCAGCTTGGCCCGGGCGGGAGGGTGGTACAATGAGCAGTTCTTC
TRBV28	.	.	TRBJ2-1	CASSLPVDNEQFF	TGTGCCAGCAGCCTACCCGTCGATAATGAGCAGTTCTTC
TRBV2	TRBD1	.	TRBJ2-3	CASSAGTGGADTQYF	TGTGCCAGCAGCGCCGGGACAGGGGGCGCAGATACGCAGTATTTT
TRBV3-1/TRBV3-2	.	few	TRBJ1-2	CASSQEIQTGGYTF	TGTGCCAGCAGCCAAGAGATACAGACCGGTGGCTACACCTTC
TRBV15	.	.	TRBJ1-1	CATSMVRRDTEAFF	TGTGCCACCAGCATGGTTCGGAGAGACACTGAAGCTTTCTTT
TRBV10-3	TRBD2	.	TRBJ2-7	CAISEGPSGSFEQYF	TGTGCCATCAGTGAGGGGCCTAGCGGGAGTTTCGAGCAGTACTTC
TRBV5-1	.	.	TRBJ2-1	CASSLRQGFDEQFF	TGCGCCAGCAGCTTAAGGCAGGGATTTGATGAGCAGTTCTTC
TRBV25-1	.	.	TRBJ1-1	CASSLGGAFEAFF	TGTGCCAGCAGCTTAGGAGGGGCCTTTGAAGCTTTCTTT
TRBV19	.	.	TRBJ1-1	CASSIARYNTEAFF	TGTGCCAGTAGTATAGCCCGGTATAACACTGAAGCTTTCTTT
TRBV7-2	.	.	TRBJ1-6	CASSLDSFSPLHF	TGTGCCAGCAGCCTCGACAGTTTTTCACCCCTCCACTTT
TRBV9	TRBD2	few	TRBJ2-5	CASSGLAGVETQYF	TGTGCCAGCAGTGGACTAGCGGGAGTGGAGACCCAGTACTTC
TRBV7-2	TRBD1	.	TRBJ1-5	CASSLRQGGNQPQHF	TGTGCCAGCAGCTTAAGGCAGGGGGGTAATCAGCCCCAGCATTTT
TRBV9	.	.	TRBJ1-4	CASSVGRGSNEKLFF	TGTGCCAGCAGCGTAGGTCGGGGAAGTAATGAAAAACTGTTTTTT
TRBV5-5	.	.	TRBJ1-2	CASSPSAANYGYTF	TGTGCCAGCAGCCCCAGTGCCGCTAACTATGGCTACACCTTC
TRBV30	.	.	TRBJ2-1	CAWTPDGAGPYNEQFF	TGTGCCTGGACCCCTGATGGGGCGGGACCCTACAATGAGCAGTTCTTC
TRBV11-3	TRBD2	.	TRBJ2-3	CASSSGGNTDTQYF	TGTGCCAGTTCTAGCGGGGGAAACACAGATACGCAGTATTTT
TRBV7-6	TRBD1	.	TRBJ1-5	CASSPRDSISNQPQHF	TGTGCCAGCAGCCCGAGGGACAGTATTAGCAATCAGCCCCAGCATTTT
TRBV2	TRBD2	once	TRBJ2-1	CASSGTSGGAWNEQFF	TGTGCCAGCAGTGGGACTAGCGGGGGGGCTTGGAATGAGCAGTTCTTC
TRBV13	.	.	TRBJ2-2	CASSLGPGNTGELFF	TGTGCCAGCAGCTTAGGGCCAGGGAACACCGGGGAGCTGTTTTTT
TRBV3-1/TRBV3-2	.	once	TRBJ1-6	CASSQVRAHNSPLHF	TGTGCCAGCAGCCAAGTCCGCGCACATAATTCACCCCTCCACTTT
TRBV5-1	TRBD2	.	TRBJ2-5	CASSLVLAGGVETQYF	TGCGCCAGCAGCTTGGTACTAGCGGGGGGAGTAGAGACCCAGTACTTC
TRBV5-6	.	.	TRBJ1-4	CASSLSDEKLFF	TGTGCCAGCAGCTTGTCGGATGAAAAACTGTTTTTT
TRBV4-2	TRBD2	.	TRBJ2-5	CASSQGTSGGHQETQYF	TGTGCCAGCAGCCAAGGGACTAGCGGGGGCCACCAAGAGACCCAGTACTTC
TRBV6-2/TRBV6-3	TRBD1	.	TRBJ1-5	CASSTPTGLGNQPQHF	TGTGCCAGCAGTACTCCGACAGGGTTGGGGAATCAGCCCCAGCATTTT
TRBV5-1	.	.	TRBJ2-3	CASSLRSEYTDTQYF	TGCGCCAGCAGCTTGAGGAGCGAATACACAGATACGCAGTATTTT
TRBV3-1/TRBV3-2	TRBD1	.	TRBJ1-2	CASSQTGGNYGYTF	TGTGCCAGCAGCCAAACAGGGGGTAACTATGGCTACACCTTC
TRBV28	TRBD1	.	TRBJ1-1	CASSFFRDRVGFLLNTEAFF	TGTGCCAGCAGCTTCTTCCGGGACAGGGTGGGGTTTTTGCTGAACACTGAAGCTTTCTTT
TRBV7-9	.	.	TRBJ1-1	CASNPRQGSNMEAFF	TGTGCCAGCAACCCTCGGCAGGGGAGTAATATGGAAGCTTTCTTT